A single sample is the source of the 15 T cell receptor beta chains below, sequenced in a study of cytomegalovirus exposure and HLA in healthy donors. Use of 60 Vbeta and 13 Jbeta primers characterized the PCR. Some clones are missing from TCRdb's copy, which holds only in-frame ones; the method was immunoSEQ multiplex PCR. The sample includes approximately 260,000 clones, approximately 85% of them seen just once. The source material was PBMCs. All receptors come from a woman between 40 and 55 years old in good health and CMV-seropositive.

The chain uses TRBV9 and TRBJ1-4; 10 bases map to TRBD1. Germline values: CDR1 SGDLS, CDR2 YYNGEE. CDR3 length equals 16 residues. With 3 bases clipped from V and 8 bases from J, the junction kept 10 bases outside the gene matches. The CDR3 protein is CASSEGGRQGAEKLFF. The DNA for the CDR3 is TGTGCCAGCAGCGAGGGGGGCCGACAGGGGGCGGAAAAACTGTTTTTT.

The chain has TRBV11-2 and TRBJ2-7; TRBD1 might be the D (8 bases). V lost 5 bases and J 2 bases, leaving 25 bases between the germline ends. The CDR3 sequence is 18 residues long. CDR1 SGHAT and CDR2 FQNNGV come from the germline V gene. CDR3 DNA sequence: TGTGCCAGCAGCCCCAGACAGGGGTTCAGCGGGGCGGCCTACGAGCAGTACTTC. Its translation: CASSPRQGFSGAAYEQYF.

The chain joins TRBV10-3 to TRBJ2-7; possible D gene TRBD2, 6 bases. CDR1 ENHRY and CDR2 SYGVKD come from the germline V gene. This CDR3 comprises 14 residues. Trimming cost V 8 bases and J 0 bases, with 14 bases left between them. This CDR3 reads CAIGLDGSSYEQYF. The CDR3 nucleotides are TGTGCCATCGGTTTGGACGGGAGCTCCTACGAGCAGTACTTC.

The rearrangement joins TRBV29-1 to TRBJ2-2; 11 nucleotides match TRBD2. The CDR3 sequence is 16 residues long. With 6 bases clipped from V and 0 bases from J, the junction kept 6 bases outside the gene matches. Per the germline V gene, CDR1 is SQVTM and CDR2 is ANQGSEA. The CDR3 region has the DNA TGCAGCGTAGTAGCGGGAGGGTTCCCGAACACCGGGGAGCTGTTTTTT. It specifies CSVVAGGFPNTGELFF.

V is TRBV19 and J is TRBJ2-7; a weak D match, TRBD2 (6 bases). V shed 2 bases and J shed 3 bases, with 11 bases lying between them. This CDR3 comprises 14 residues. Germline CDR1 and CDR2: LNHDA and SQIVND (reference sequence). CDR3 amino acids: CASSITGGDYEQYF. For the CDR3, the DNA is TGTGCCAGTAGTATAACCGGCGGGGACTACGAGCAGTACTTC.

The CDR3 nucleotides are TGTGCCAGCAGTTCAGCCACTAGACGGATCGATAACTATGGCTACACCTTC. Protein sequence: CASSSATRRIDNYGYTF. The chain recombines TRBV28 with TRBJ1-2; D gene unclear. The germline V and J ends were trimmed by 4 bases and 1 base, with 19 bases remaining between them. CDR3 length: 17 amino acids. The V gene's germline CDR1 is MDHEN and CDR2 SYDVKM.

The chain recombines TRBV7-2 with TRBJ2-4; D possibly corresponds to TRBD1 (5 bases). The CDR3 is 14 residues long. Trimming stripped 5 bases from V and 8 bases from J, with 16 bases between. The germline V gene has CDR1 SGHTA and CDR2 FQGNSA. This CDR3 is CASSLDTSRDIQYF. Written as DNA, the CDR3 is TGTGCCAGCAGCCTGGACACCTCCAGGGACATTCAGTACTTC.

This chain connects TRBV6-1 to TRBJ1-2; TRBD1 aligns across 7 bases. V lost 3 bases to trimming and J lost 4 bases; unmatched junction nucleotides: 11. The length of the CDR3 is 16 residues. CDR1 and CDR2 (germline): MNHNS, SASEGT. In nucleotides, the CDR3 is TGTGCCAGCAGTGAGGGGACAGCGTTAAGGCGCTATGGCTACACCTTC. Residues: CASSEGTALRRYGYTF.

The gene calls are TRBV18 and TRBJ2-7, with TRBD2 identical over 11 bases. V dropped 3 bases and J dropped 6; count of bases not matched to a gene: 1. The CDR3 totals 13 residues. Per the germline V gene, CDR1 is KGHSH and CDR2 is LQKENI. The DNA of the CDR3 is TGTGCCAGCTCACCGGGACTAGCGGCCGAGCAGTACTTC. Protein sequence: CASSPGLAAEQYF.

DNA of the CDR3: TGTGCCAGCAGCCTCCAGGGGGGCGAGTCACCCCTCCACTTT. Amino acid sequence: CASSLQGGESPLHF. J is TRBJ1-6 and V is TRBV7-2; 7 nucleotides align to TRBD1. Looked up from germline, CDR1 is SGHTA and CDR2 is FQGNSA. The CDR3 is 14 amino acids. The junction had 8 bases not matched to a gene; V was cut back by 5 bases and J by 10 bases.

The V gene is TRBV19, the J gene TRBJ1-5; 8 bases map to TRBD1. The CDR3 contains 13 residues. Germline CDR1 is LNHDA and CDR2 is SQIVND (reference sequence). Trimming took 5 bases from V and 5 from J; bases not matched to a gene: 2. The CDR3 here is CASSLDRDQPQHF. In DNA form, the CDR3 reads TGTGCCAGTAGTTTGGACAGGGATCAGCCCCAGCATTTT. Looking up the rest from reference TRBV19 and TRBJ1-5 gives the full variable domain: DGGITQSPKYLFRKEGQNVTLSCEQNLNHDAMYWYRQDPGQGLRLIYYSQIVNDFQKGDIAEGYSVSREKKESFPLTVTSAQKNPTAFYLCASSLDRDQPQHFGDGTRLSIL.

The chain recombines TRBV27 with TRBJ2-1; possibly TRBD2 for D (5 bases). CDR1 and CDR2 from the germline V gene are MNHEY and SMNVEV (reference sequence). The V and J ends lost 6 bases and 2 bases respectively, with 17 bases between them. This CDR3 is built from 16 residues. The CDR3 sequence: CASSFSGSGTYNEQFF. The DNA of the CDR3 is TGTGCCAGCAGCTTTTCGGGGAGCGGCACCTACAATGAGCAGTTCTTC.

The rearrangement uses TRBV25-1 and TRBJ1-2, with D hard to call. The germline V and J ends were trimmed by 4 bases and 13 bases, with 19 bases remaining between them. The CDR3 is 13 amino acids. Germline CDR1 MGHDK, CDR2 SYGVNS. The CDR3 protein is CASSAKGAGFATF. The DNA of the CDR3 is TGTGCCAGCAGTGCGAAGGGTGCGGGGTTTGCCACCTTC.

This sequence joins TRBV4-2 and TRBJ2-1, with D perhaps TRBD2 (6 bases). In germline, CDR1 is LGHNA, CDR2 YNFKEQ. V lost 5 bases and J lost 7, with 12 bases in between. The CDR3 spans 13 residues. The CDR3 here is CASSFPGRNEQFF. The CDR3 region has the DNA TGTGCCAGCAGCTTTCCAGGGAGGAATGAGCAGTTCTTC.

This clone was seen more than once but under ten times. The rearrangement joins TRBV29-1 to TRBJ1-1, with 8 bases matching TRBD1. The trim removed 4 bases at V and 4 bases at J, leaving 5 bases unmatched. Per germline, CDR1 SQVTM and CDR2 ANQGSEA. The CDR3 extends over 13 amino acids. CDR3 coding DNA: TGCAGCGTTGCTACAGGGGGAGGCACTGAAGCTTTCTTT. It yields the protein CSVATGGGTEAFF.